This TCR beta chain was sequenced during a study of CD8 T cells in ankylosing spondylitis. Findings and caveats of the study: Among TCR beta sequences, a motif of 7 to 9 highly homologous variants appeared characteristic of ankylosing spondylitis blood.

This clonotype was found a few times. Its antigen is unknown. Each CDR3 protein is one row after TCRdb ran MiXCR on the 5' RACE reads. The sample holds hundreds of thousands of distinct CDR3 sequences; approximately 20% are singletons and the top ten take around 8%. Deletions cut 0 bases from V and 7 bases from J, with 13 bases between. The CDR3 totals 15 residues. Germline V gene data show CDR1 as WNHNN and CDR2 as SYGVQD (reference sequence). The chain has TRBV10-1 and TRBJ2-1; D gene ambiguous. The sequenced sample was blood, either unsorted or a sorted T cell fraction (not recorded which). The sequence was collected from a male donor with ankylosing spondylitis or in good health (not recorded which). The CDR3 region is CASSESSTLSNEQFF. The CDR3 bases are TGCGCCAGCAGTGAGTCCTCGACACTCTCAAATGAGCAGTTCTTC.